These T cell receptor beta chains were read from a single sample in a study of T cell changes during pregnancy in multiple sclerosis. TCRdb's table, derived via immunoSEQ multiplex PCR, lists solely in-frame clones and lacks some. Of roughly 100,000 clones in the sample, 90% were seen once. The material was peripheral blood, obtained in the second trimester of pregnancy. These receptors all come from a female donor in good health, enrolled as a control in a pregnancy study. Both conserved end residues are part of each CDR3. Each record gives: V gene, D gene, J gene, clone size, CDR3 protein, CDR3 DNA. A D gene is named only where the DNA matches it firmly. For some rows the clone size is stated as once, few or many, or as a class when expanded; others skip it.

>TRBV6-5|.|TRBJ2-5|once
CASSWSGQETQYF
TGTGCCAGCAGTTGGTCCGGCCAAGAGACCCAGTACTTC
>TRBV5-1|.|TRBJ1-2|.
CASSFDRAGGGGGYTF
TGCGCCAGCAGCTTCGACCGGGCCGGGGGGGGAGGTGGCTACACCTTC
>TRBV27|.|TRBJ2-7|.
CASSEGSYEQYF
TGTGCCAGCAGTGAGGGTTCCTACGAGCAGTACTTC
>TRBV6-5|.|TRBJ2-5|.
CASSRRPQGQETQYF
TGTGCCAGCAGTCGACGGCCACAGGGACAAGAGACCCAGTACTTC
>TRBV7-2|TRBD1|TRBJ2-7|.
CASSRTGTGSYEQYF
TGTGCCAGCAGCCGGACCGGGACAGGGTCCTACGAGCAGTACTTC
>TRBV5-1|.|TRBJ2-1|.
CASSLGQGSYNEQFF
TGCGCCAGCAGCTTGGGGCAGGGCTCCTACAATGAGCAGTTCTTC
>TRBV4-2|.|TRBJ1-2|.
CASSVGAGAGYTF
TGTGCCAGCAGCGTTGGGGCAGGGGCTGGCTACACCTTC
>TRBV5-8|.|TRBJ2-1|.
CASSFVSSYNEQFF
TGTGCCAGCAGCTTTGTGAGCTCCTACAATGAGCAGTTCTTC
>TRBV2|TRBD2|TRBJ2-3|.
CASISLGGGSGDTQYF
TGTGCCAGCATATCCCTGGGCGGGGGGAGCGGAGATACGCAGTATTTT
>TRBV19|.|TRBJ1-1|once
CASRRAPNTEAFF
TGTGCCAGTCGTCGAGCACCGAACACTGAAGCTTTCTTT
>TRBV19|.|TRBJ1-1|.
CASSIGGYNTEAFF
TGTGCCAGTAGTATAGGAGGATATAACACTGAAGCTTTCTTT
>TRBV7-8|.|TRBJ1-1|.
CASSYLGRGNTEAFF
TGTGCCAGCAGCTATTTAGGGAGGGGGAACACTGAAGCTTTCTTT
>TRBV27|.|TRBJ2-7|.
CASSLSGRVSSYEQYF
TGTGCCAGCAGTTTATCAGGGCGGGTGAGCTCCTACGAGCAGTACTTC
>TRBV25-1|TRBD1|TRBJ1-5|.
CASSSQGASEPQHF
TGTGCCAGCAGTAGCCAGGGGGCGTCGGAGCCCCAGCATTTT
>TRBV5-6|TRBD1|TRBJ1-5|.
CASSLRAGGWNSNQPQHF
TGTGCCAGCAGCTTGAGGGCAGGGGGCTGGAATAGCAATCAGCCCCAGCATTTT
>TRBV7-8|TRBD1|TRBJ2-7|once
CASSLAGTGAREQYF
TGTGCCAGCAGCTTAGCCGGGACAGGGGCGCGCGAGCAGTACTTC
>TRBV28|.|TRBJ1-1|.
CASSSGGSNRAEAFF
TGTGCCAGCAGTTCGGGGGGCAGCAATAGAGCTGAAGCTTTCTTT
>TRBV7-2|TRBD1|TRBJ1-2|.
CASSLVQGAGGYTF
TGTGCCAGCAGCTTAGTGCAGGGGGCGGGTGGCTACACCTTC
>TRBV4-3|TRBD2|TRBJ2-1|once
CASSQDFAGRDYNEQFF
TGCGCCAGCAGCCAAGATTTCGCCGGGAGGGACTACAATGAGCAGTTCTTC
>TRBV28|.|TRBJ1-1|.
CASSFPTGNTEAFF
TGTGCCAGCAGTTTCCCGACAGGGAACACTGAAGCTTTCTTT
>TRBV30|.|TRBJ1-6|.
CAWSGGWNSPLHF
TGTGCCTGGAGCGGCGGGTGGAATTCACCCCTCCACTTT
>TRBV5-1|.|TRBJ1-2|.
CASSLSVETNYGYTF
TGCGCCAGCAGCTTGTCCGTAGAAACTAACTATGGCTACACCTTC
>TRBV11-2|TRBD1|TRBJ1-1|.
CASSRSVGTGLTSRGAFF
TGTGCCAGCAGCCGATCTGTCGGGACAGGGCTGACTTCTCGGGGGGCTTTCTTT
>TRBV7-2|TRBD1|TRBJ2-7|.
CASSFQDRGNSEQYF
TGTGCCAGCAGCTTTCAGGACAGGGGAAACTCCGAGCAGTACTTC
>TRBV5-8|.|TRBJ1-6|.
CASSPEGYWVGADNSPLHF
TGTGCCAGCAGCCCGGAGGGATATTGGGTGGGCGCGGATAATTCACCCCTCCACTTT
>TRBV23-1|.|TRBJ2-2|.
CASSQVFRRTPNTGELFF
TGCGCCAGCAGTCAAGTATTTAGGCGGACACCGAACACCGGGGAGCTGTTTTTT
>TRBV6-5|TRBD1|TRBJ2-5|.
CASSYSWDRGRETQYF
TGTGCCAGCAGTTACTCATGGGACAGGGGACGGGAGACCCAGTACTTC
>TRBV5-6|.|TRBJ1-3|.
CASSLGGGSGNTIYF
TGTGCCAGCAGCTTGGGCGGGGGCTCGGGAAACACCATATATTTT
>TRBV27|.|TRBJ2-7|.
CASSLAGSSYEQYF
TGTGCCAGCAGTTTAGCAGGATCCTCCTACGAGCAGTACTTC
>TRBV27|TRBD1|TRBJ2-7|.
CASSPLRTGYEQYF
TGTGCCAGCAGTCCGCTCCGGACAGGCTACGAGCAGTACTTC
>TRBV5-1|TRBD2|TRBJ2-2|.
CVCGGANTGELFF
TGCGTGTGCGGGGGAGCGAACACCGGGGAGCTGTTTTTT
>TRBV10-3|TRBD1|TRBJ1-1|.
CAISASTGQHTEAFF
TGTGCCATCAGTGCGTCGACGGGACAGCACACTGAAGCTTTCTTT
>TRBV5-1|.|TRBJ2-7|.
CASSFEGATGEQYF
TGCGCCAGCAGCTTTGAGGGCGCGACTGGCGAGCAGTACTTC
>TRBV6-1|TRBD1|TRBJ1-4|.
CASSGGQKLATNEKLFF
TGTGCCAGCAGTGGGGGACAGAAGCTGGCAACTAATGAAAAACTGTTTTTT
>TRBV25-1|TRBD1|TRBJ1-3|.
CASSDPIGGRNTIYF
TGTGCCAGCAGTGATCCAATAGGGGGCAGAAACACCATATATTTT
>TRBV28|TRBD2|TRBJ2-5|.
CASSPNGLVVAAQYF
TGTGCCAGCAGTCCAAATGGACTAGTGGTGGCGGCCCAGTACTTC
>TRBV28|.|TRBJ1-1|.
CASSPRGGNTEAFF
TGTGCCAGCAGTCCACGAGGGGGTAACACTGAAGCTTTCTTT
>TRBV6-1|TRBD1|TRBJ2-1|.
CASSERGGKWIF
TGTGCCAGCAGTGAAAGAGGGGGCAAGTGGATCTTC
>TRBV2|TRBD1|TRBJ1-1|.
CASSERGQVGNTEAFF
TGTGCCAGCAGTGAAAGGGGGCAGGTGGGGAACACTGAAGCTTTCTTT
>TRBV5-7|.|TRBJ2-7|.
CASSIAYEQYF
TGTGCCAGCAGCATAGCCTACGAGCAGTACTTC
>TRBV10-3|TRBD1|TRBJ1-1|.
CAISALDRVSTEAFF
TGTGCCATCAGTGCCTTGGACAGGGTGTCCACTGAAGCTTTCTTT
>TRBV19|.|TRBJ1-5|.
CASTIQGRQPQHF
TGTGCCAGTACCATCCAGGGTCGGCAGCCCCAGCATTTT
>TRBV27|.|TRBJ1-1|.
CASSSSSFSRNTEAFF
TGTGCCAGCAGTTCTTCCTCATTTAGCCGGAACACTGAAGCTTTCTTT
>TRBV27|TRBD1|TRBJ1-1|.
CASSHRDRGNTEAFF
TGTGCCAGCAGCCACCGGGACAGGGGAAACACTGAAGCTTTCTTT
>TRBV7-7|TRBD2|TRBJ2-1|.
CASSSGGYNEQFF
TGTGCTAGCAGCTCCGGGGGGTACAATGAGCAGTTCTTC
>TRBV7-2|.|TRBJ1-1|.
CASSFREGVNTEAFF
TGTGCCAGCAGCTTCCGGGAGGGGGTGAACACTGAAGCTTTCTTT
>TRBV4-1|TRBD1|TRBJ1-4|.
CASSPGQGQTNEKLFF
TGCGCCAGCAGCCCAGGACAGGGACAAACTAATGAAAAACTGTTTTTT
>TRBV11-2|.|TRBJ2-5|.
CASSLMGPTQETQYF
TGTGCCAGCAGCTTGATGGGCCCAACCCAAGAGACCCAGTACTTC
>TRBV6-5|.|TRBJ1-1|.
CASSYQGRYTEAFF
TGTGCCAGCAGTTATCAGGGTCGTTACACTGAAGCTTTCTTT
>TRBV2|TRBD2|TRBJ2-3|.
CARRLLAGADTQYF
TGTGCCAGGAGGTTGTTGGCGGGGGCAGATACGCAGTATTTT
>TRBV6-6|TRBD1|TRBJ1-1|.
CASSPGQGRTEAFF
TGTGCCAGCAGCCCCGGACAGGGGAGGACTGAAGCTTTCTTT
>TRBV27|TRBD1|TRBJ2-7|.
CASSLGDRGYEQYF
TGTGCCAGCAGTTTAGGAGACAGGGGGTACGAGCAGTACTTC
>TRBV5-1|.|TRBJ1-2|.
CASSFSLPGSQSYGYTF
TGCGCCAGCAGCTTCAGTCTCCCGGGGTCCCAGTCCTATGGCTACACCTTC
>TRBV9|TRBD2|TRBJ2-7|.
CASSGTGGGRNTYEQYF
TGTGCCAGCAGCGGAACAGGTGGCGGGAGAAACACCTACGAGCAGTACTTC
>TRBV30|.|TRBJ1-2|.
CAWGAGGSYTF
TGTGCCTGGGGGGCGGGAGGGTCCTACACCTTC